One TCR beta chain is described in this entry. This clone was seen more than once but under ten times. No cognate antigen has been identified for it. Qualities for individual bases were not recorded, and no much larger clone is one base off. The immunoSEQ Assay, a bias-controlled multiplex PCR, was used to amplify TCRbeta CDR3 regions from genomic DNA. The paper's processing steps were these. The number of nucleated cells in each sample was estimated by amplification of reference gene primers within the assay. Sequence reads were collapsed and filtered to measure the absolute abundance of every unique TCRbeta CDR3 rearrangement. Productive Simpson clonality was computed per sample as the square root of Simpson's diversity index over productive rearrangements. Here the immuneACCESS table is served through TCRdb, limited to in-frame sequences with V and J called. Missing clones are a known gap in these copies; in checked studies unresolved V genes cover under half, and the rest lacks a known reason. V and J calls and clone size are given by that table; D and trimming were obtained from the DNA. This sample lists some 390,000 clones; 85% to 90% were detected once. The ten largest account for less than 2% of the sample.

The V and J ends are trimmed by 0 bases and 5 bases, leaving 9 bases between them. The CDR3 measures 15 amino acids from cysteine to phenylalanine. The CDR3 DNA has 45 bases and is translated from base 1. According to the germline V gene, CDR1 reads SGHRS and CDR2 reads YFSETQ. These data are taken from a study of blood T cell repertoires in COVID-19 (dated by TCRdb to 2019 to 2021). Describing the broader study: Samples from collaborators originated in the United States, Italy and Spain and spanned both the acute and convalescent phases of COVID-19. The material from the prospective study consisted of cDNA or gDNA derived from T cells, B-cell-depleted T cells, or PBMCs. Deeply sampled blood TCRbeta repertoires from subjects exposed to, actively infected with, or recovered from COVID-19 were included in the dataset. The repertoires were made available in a free public database intended to serve as a resource for research on the immune response to SARS-CoV-2. The samples were drawn from the first 160 participants of the ongoing ImmuneRACE study and from under 1,500 subjects provided by 6 global collaborators. The sample metadata nearly always contained a de-identified subject ID, COVID-19 status, age in years and sex. Where available, HLA class I and class II types were taken from metadata supplied by the sample provider and were not determined by assay-based typing.

Participants in the prospective study were enrolled through a virtual design, were aged roughly 18 to 90 years, and lived in under 25 United States geographic areas. In the prospective study, cohorts were assigned on the basis of participant-reported clinical history obtained from a screening survey and a study questionnaire. Recovered participants in ImmuneRACE Cohort 3 were defined as having two consecutive negative NP/OP PCR tests, clearance from a healthcare professional, or resolution of symptoms. In the prospective study, whole blood, serum and a nasopharyngeal or oropharyngeal swab were collected from each participant by mobile phlebotomists. Prospective study participants could optionally give additional blood draws and questionnaires over an approximately 2-month period. Blood samples from the prospective study were shipped frozen or at room temperature prior to DNA extraction. Results the study describes overall, beyond this receptor: The quantity of clinical and demographic metadata differed by source and by participant and was supplied without curation.

Sequencing used PBMCs or T cells enriched from blood (not recorded which). Recombination linked TRBV5-1 to TRBJ1-6; the D gene is not confidently resolved. The source is a young woman who had recovered from COVID-19. The DNA sequence follows: TGCGCCAGCAGCTTGGAACCAGTTCATAATTCACCCCTCCACTTT. Its protein is CASSLEPVHNSPLHF.